This TCR beta chain was sequenced during a study of beta chain features in type 1 diabetes. Study in general: Patient and healthy donor groups were alike in age, gender and cell yields. Examination of sorted cells across all samples involved more than 100,000,000 cells.

This clone occurred a few times. Its antigen is not identified. The length of the CDR3 is 15 residues. From germline, CDR1 is SGHTA and CDR2 FQGNSA. The V end was cut by 7 bases, the J end by 5 bases, with 20 bases between. Study results and limitations: High TCR expression in some cells could lead to their over-representation in cDNA sequencing.

The whole isolated RNA underwent reverse transcription, so sequencing captured expressed TCRB transcripts. There were 3.5 million or so reads on average in the naive, central memory and regulatory T cell samples. Sequencing used immunoSEQ multiplex PCR; TCRdb keeps in-frame clones, though not all of them. The sample has hundreds of thousands of clones, around an eighth seen once. The chain has TRBV7-2 and TRBJ2-5, with a possible D match to TRBD2 (6 bases). Sequenced: naive CD4+ T cells from blood. The clonotype comes from a man between 18 and 35 years old in good health. This CDR3 is CASTRGGSPSETQYF. The CDR3 region has the DNA TGTGCCAGCACCAGAGGAGGGAGCCCAAGTGAGACCCAGTACTTC.